This TCR beta chain was profiled in a study of beta chain features in type 1 diabetes. Sequenced material consisted of expressed TCRB transcripts (all of the isolated RNA was reverse transcribed). The method was immunoSEQ multiplex PCR; TCRdb's version includes in-frame clones alone and lacks a portion of them. Here the sample spans about 230,000 clones, more than 9% being singletons. Trimming cost V 6 bases and J 1 base, with 13 bases left between them. CDR3 length: 13 amino acids. The germline V gene has CDR1 SQVTM and CDR2 ANQGSEA. The specimen sequenced was naive CD4+ T cells from blood. This clonotype was sampled from a woman younger than 35 in good health. The rearrangement uses TRBV29-1 and TRBJ2-7, with D perhaps matching TRBD2 (5 bases). CDR3: CSVRGLRSYEQYF. Here the CDR3 DNA reads TGCAGCGTCCGAGGACTTCGTTCCTACGAGCAGTACTTC.